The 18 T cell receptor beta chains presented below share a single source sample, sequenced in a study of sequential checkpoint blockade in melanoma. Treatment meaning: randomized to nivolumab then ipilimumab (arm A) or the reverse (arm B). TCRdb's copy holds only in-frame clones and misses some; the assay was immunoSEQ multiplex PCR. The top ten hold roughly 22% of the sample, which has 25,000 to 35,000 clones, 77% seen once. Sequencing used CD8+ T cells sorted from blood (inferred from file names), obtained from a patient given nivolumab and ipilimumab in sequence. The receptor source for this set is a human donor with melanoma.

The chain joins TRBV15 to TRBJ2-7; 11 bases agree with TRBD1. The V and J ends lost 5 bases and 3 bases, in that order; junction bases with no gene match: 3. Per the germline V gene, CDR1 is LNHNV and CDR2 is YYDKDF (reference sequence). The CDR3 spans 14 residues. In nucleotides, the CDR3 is TGTGCCACCAGCGCCGGGACAGGGGGCTACGAGCAGTACTTC. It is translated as CATSAGTGGYEQYF.

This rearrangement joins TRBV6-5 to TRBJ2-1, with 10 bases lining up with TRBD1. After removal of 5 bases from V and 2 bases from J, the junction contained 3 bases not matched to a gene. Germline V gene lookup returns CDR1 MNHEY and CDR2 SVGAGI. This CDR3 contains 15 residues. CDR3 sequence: CASSRDRGPYNEQFF. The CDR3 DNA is TGTGCCAGCAGTCGGGACAGGGGCCCCTACAATGAGCAGTTCTTC.

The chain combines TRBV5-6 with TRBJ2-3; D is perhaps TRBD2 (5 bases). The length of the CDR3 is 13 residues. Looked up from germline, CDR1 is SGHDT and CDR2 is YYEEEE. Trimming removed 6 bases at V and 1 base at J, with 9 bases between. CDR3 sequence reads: CASTPLGTDTQYF. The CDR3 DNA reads TGTGCCAGCACACCACTAGGCACAGATACGCAGTATTTT.

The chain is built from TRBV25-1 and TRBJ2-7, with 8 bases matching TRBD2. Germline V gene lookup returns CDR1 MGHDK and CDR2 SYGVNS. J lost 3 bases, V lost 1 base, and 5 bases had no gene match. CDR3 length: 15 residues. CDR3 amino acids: CASSEWTGGNYEQYF. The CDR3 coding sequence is TGTGCCAGCAGTGAATGGACGGGAGGGAACTACGAGCAGTACTTC.

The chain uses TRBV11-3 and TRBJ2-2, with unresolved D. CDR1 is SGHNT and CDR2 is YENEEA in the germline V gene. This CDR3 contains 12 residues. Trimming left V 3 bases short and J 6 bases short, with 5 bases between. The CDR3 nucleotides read TGTGCCAGCAGCTTCTCCGCCGGGGAGCTGTTTTTT. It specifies CASSFSAGELFF.

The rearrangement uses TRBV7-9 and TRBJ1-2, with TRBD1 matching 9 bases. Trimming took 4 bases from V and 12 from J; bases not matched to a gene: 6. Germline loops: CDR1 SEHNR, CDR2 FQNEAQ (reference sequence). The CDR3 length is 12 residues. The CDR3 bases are TGTGCCAGCAGCTCTTACGACAGGGGGAACACCTTC. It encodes CASSSYDRGNTF. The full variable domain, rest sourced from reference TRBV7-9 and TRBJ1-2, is DTGVSQNPRHKITKRGQNVTFRCDPISEHNRLYWYRQTLGQGPEFLTYFQNEAQLEKSRLLSDRFSAERPKGSFSTLEIQRTEQGDSAMYLCASSSYDRGNTFGSGTRLTVV.

The CDR3 spells CASSYGTGFGSPLHF. CDR3 nucleotides: TGTGCCAGCAGTTACGGGACAGGGTTTGGTTCACCCCTCCACTTT. The chain is built from TRBV6-5 and TRBJ1-6; 9 bases line up with TRBD1. There are 15 residues in the CDR3. Germline CDR1 MNHEY, CDR2 SVGAGI. Trimming took 2 bases from V and 9 from J; bases not matched to a gene: 5.

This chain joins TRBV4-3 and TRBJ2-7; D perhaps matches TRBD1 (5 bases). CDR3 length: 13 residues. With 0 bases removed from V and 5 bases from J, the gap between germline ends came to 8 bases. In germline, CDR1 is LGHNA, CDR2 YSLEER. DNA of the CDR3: TGCGCCAGCAGCCAAGAAGGGGATGACGAGCAGTACTTC. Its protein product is CASSQEGDDEQYF.

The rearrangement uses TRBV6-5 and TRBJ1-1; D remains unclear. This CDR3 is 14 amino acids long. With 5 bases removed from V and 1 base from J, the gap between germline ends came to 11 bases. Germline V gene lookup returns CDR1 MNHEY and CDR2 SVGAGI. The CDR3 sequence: CASSLGPKNTEAFF. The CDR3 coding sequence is TGTGCCAGCAGTCTGGGCCCTAAGAACACTGAAGCTTTCTTT.

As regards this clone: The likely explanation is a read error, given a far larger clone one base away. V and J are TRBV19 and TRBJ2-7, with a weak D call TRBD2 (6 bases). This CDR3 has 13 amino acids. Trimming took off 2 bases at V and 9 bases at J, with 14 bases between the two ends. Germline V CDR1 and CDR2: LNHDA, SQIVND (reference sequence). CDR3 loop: CASSIKGGSGQYF. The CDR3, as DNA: TGTGCCAGTAGTATAAAAGGAGGTAGCGGGCAGTACTTC.

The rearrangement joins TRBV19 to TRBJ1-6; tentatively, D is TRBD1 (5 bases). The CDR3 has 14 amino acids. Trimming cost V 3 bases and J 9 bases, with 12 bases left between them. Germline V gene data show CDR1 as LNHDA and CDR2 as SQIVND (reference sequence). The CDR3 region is CASSIPGSGSPLHF. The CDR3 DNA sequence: TGTGCCAGTAGTATCCCAGGGTCAGGTTCACCCCTCCACTTT. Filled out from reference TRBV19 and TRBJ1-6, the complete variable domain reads DGGITQSPKYLFRKEGQNVTLSCEQNLNHDAMYWYRQDPGQGLRLIYYSQIVNDFQKGDIAEGYSVSREKKESFPLTVTSAQKNPTAFYLCASSIPGSGSPLHFGNGTRLTVT.

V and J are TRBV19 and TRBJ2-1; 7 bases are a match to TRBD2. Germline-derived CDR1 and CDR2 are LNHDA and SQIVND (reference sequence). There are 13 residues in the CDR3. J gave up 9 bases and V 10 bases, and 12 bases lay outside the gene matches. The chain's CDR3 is CATTAGVGIEQFF. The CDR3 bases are TGTGCCACCACGGCGGGGGTCGGTATTGAGCAGTTCTTC.

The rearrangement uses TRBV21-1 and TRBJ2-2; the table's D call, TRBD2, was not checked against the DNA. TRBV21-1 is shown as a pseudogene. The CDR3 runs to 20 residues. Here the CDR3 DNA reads TGTGCCAGCAGCAAAGCCGGGAGTAGGAGGACTAGCGCTACCACCGGGGAGCTGTTTTTT. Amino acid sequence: CASSKAGSRRTSATTGELFF.

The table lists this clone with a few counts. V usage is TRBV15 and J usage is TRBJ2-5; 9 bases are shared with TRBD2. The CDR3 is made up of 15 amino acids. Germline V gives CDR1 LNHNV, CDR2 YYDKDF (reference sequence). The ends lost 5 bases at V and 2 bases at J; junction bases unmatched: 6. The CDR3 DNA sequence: TGTGCCACCAGCCAAGGACTAGCGATACAAGAGACCCAGTACTTC. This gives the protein CATSQGLAIQETQYF.

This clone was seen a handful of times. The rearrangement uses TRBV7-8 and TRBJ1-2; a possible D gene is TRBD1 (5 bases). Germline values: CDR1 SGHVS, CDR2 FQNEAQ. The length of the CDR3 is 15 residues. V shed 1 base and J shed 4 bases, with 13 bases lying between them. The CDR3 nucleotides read TGTGCCAGCAGCTTAGTTCCAGGGACTATCTATGGCTACACCTTC. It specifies CASSLVPGTIYGYTF.

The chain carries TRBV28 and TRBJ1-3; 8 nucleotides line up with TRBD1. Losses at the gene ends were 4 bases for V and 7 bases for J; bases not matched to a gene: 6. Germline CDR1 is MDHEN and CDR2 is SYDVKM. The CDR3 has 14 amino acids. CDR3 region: CASSSIQGDNTIYF. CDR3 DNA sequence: TGTGCCAGCAGTTCGATACAGGGGGACAACACCATATATTTT.

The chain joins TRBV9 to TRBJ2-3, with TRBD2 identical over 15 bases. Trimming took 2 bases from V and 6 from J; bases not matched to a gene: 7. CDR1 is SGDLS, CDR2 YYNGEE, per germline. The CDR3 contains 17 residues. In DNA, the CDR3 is TGTGCCAGCAGCGTGAGCGGACTAGCGGGGGGGGTTGATACGCAGTATTTT. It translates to CASSVSGLAGGVDTQYF.

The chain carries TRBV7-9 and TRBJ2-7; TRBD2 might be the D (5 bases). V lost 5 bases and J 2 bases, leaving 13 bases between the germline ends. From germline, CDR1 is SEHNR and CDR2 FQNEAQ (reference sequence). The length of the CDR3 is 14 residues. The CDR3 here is CASSLSGPTYEQYF. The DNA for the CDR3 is TGTGCCAGCAGCCTCAGCGGCCCCACCTACGAGCAGTACTTC.